This T cell receptor beta chain was sequenced during a study of blood T cell repertoires in COVID-19. This clone came up once. Source study methods: Amplifying reference gene primers gave estimates of nucleated cell counts. Produced via immunoSEQ multiplex PCR; TCRdb's table is partial and in-frame only. That table is the source of V, J and clone size, and D and trimming were worked out from the DNA. The sample comprises approximately 310,000 clones, 80% to 90% of which are singletons, and approximately 7.8% rests with the top ten. Sequencing input: peripheral blood. The origin of this receptor is a woman aged 45 to 65 who had recovered from COVID-19.

CDR3 region: CASSPSGVKETQYF. As DNA, the CDR3 is TGTGCCAGCAGCCCTAGCGGGGTCAAAGAGACCCAGTACTTC. This chain links TRBV13 with TRBJ2-5; TRBD2 matches at 9 bases. The germline gives CDR1 PRHDT, CDR2 FYEKMQ (reference sequence). The J segment lost 3 bases and the V segment lost 5 bases, leaving 4 bases of the junction unmatched. CDR3 length: 14 residues.